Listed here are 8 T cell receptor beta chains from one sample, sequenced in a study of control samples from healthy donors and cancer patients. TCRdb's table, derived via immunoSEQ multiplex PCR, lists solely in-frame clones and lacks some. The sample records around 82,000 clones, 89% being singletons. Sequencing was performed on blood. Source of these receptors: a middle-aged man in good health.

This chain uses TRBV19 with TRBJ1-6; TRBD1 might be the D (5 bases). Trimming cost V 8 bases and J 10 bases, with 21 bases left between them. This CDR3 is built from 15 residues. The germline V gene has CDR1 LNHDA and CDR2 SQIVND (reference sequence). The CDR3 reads CASGRGRVPSSPLHF. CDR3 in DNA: TGTGCCAGTGGCCGGGGACGGGTCCCGTCCTCACCCCTCCACTTT. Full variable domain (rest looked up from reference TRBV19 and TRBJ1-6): DGGITQSPKYLFRKEGQNVTLSCEQNLNHDAMYWYRQDPGQGLRLIYYSQIVNDFQKGDIAEGYSVSREKKESFPLTVTSAQKNPTAFYLCASGRGRVPSSPLHFGNGTRLTVT.

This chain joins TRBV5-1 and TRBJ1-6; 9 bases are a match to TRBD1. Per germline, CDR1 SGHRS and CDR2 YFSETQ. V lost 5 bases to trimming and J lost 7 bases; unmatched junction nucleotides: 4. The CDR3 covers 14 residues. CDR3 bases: TGCGCCAGCAGGCGGACAGGGGAGAATTCACCCCTCCACTTT. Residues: CASRRTGENSPLHF.

CDR3 loop: CASSSRDRDFNEQYF. CDR3 coding DNA: TGTGCCAGCAGCTCCCGGGACAGGGATTTCAACGAGCAGTACTTC. The chain recombines TRBV5-4 with TRBJ2-7, with 9 nucleotides matching TRBD1. This CDR3 has 15 residues. CDR1 SGHNT and CDR2 YYREEE come from the germline V gene (reference sequence). Trimming removed 3 bases from V and 5 bases from J; junction bases left unmatched: 9.

The CDR3 region has the DNA TGCGCCAGCAGCCAAGAATCAGAGTACAATGAGCAGTTCTTC. Protein: CASSQESEYNEQFF. The J gene is TRBJ2-1, the V gene TRBV4-1; unclear D gene. The CDR3 is 14 residues long. V was shortened by 0 bases and J by 4 bases, with 7 bases between the two germline ends. Germline CDR1 MGHRA, CDR2 YSYEKL.

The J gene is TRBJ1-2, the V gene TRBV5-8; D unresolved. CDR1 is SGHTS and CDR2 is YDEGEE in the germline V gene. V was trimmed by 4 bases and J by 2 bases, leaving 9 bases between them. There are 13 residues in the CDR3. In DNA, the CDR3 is TGTGCCAGCAGCCCCAGACGGAACTATGGCTACACCTTC. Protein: CASSPRRNYGYTF.

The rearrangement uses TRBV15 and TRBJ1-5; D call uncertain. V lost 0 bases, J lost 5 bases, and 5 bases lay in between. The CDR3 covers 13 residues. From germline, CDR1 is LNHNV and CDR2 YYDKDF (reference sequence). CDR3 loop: CATSREPYQPQHF. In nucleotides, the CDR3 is TGTGCCACCAGCAGAGAGCCCTATCAGCCCCAGCATTTT.

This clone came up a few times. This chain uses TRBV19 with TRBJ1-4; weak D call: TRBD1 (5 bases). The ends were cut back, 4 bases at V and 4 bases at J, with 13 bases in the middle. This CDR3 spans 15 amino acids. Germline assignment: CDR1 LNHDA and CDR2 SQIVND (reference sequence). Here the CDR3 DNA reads TGTGCCAGTAGTAGCCGGGACCGCCGTAATGAAAAACTGTTTTTT. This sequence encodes CASSSRDRRNEKLFF.

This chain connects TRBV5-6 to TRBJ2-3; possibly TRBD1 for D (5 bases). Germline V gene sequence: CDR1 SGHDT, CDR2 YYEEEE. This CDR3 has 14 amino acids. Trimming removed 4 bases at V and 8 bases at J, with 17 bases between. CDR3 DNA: TGTGCCAGCAGCCCCCGTATCCCTCAGGGTACGCAGTATTTT. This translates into CASSPRIPQGTQYF.